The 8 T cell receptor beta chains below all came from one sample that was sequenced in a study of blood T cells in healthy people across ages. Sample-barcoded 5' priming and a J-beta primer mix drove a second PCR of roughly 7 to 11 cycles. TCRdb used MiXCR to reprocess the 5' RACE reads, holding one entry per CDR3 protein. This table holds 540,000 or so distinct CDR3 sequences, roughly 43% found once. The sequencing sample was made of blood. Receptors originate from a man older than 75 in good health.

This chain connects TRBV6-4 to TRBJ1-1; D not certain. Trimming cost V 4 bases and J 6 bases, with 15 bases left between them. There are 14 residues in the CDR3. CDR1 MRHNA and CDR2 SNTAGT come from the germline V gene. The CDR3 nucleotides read TGTGCCAGCAGTGCCTCGAGGTCCGCCGCTGAAGCTTTCTTT. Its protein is CASSASRSAAEAFF.

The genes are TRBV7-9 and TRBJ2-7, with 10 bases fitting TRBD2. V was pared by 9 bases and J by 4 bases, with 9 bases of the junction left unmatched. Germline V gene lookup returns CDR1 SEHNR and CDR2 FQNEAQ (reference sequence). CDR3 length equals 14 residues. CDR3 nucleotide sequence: TGTGCCAGAGCGGGAGGGTCGGGGAGATACGAGCAGTACTTC. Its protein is CARAGGSGRYEQYF.

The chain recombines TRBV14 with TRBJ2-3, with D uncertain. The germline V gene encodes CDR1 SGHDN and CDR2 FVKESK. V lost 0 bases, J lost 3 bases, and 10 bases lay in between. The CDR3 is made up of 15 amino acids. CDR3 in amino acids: CASSQDRALTDTQYF. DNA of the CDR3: TGTGCCAGCAGCCAAGATAGGGCTCTGACAGATACGCAGTATTTT.

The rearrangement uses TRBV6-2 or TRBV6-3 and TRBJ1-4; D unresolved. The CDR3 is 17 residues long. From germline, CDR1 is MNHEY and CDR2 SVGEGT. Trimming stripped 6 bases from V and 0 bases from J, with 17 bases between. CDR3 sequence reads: CASSPNPSSATNEKLFF. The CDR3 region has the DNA TGTGCCAGCAGCCCAAATCCGTCCAGTGCAACTAATGAAAAACTGTTTTTT.

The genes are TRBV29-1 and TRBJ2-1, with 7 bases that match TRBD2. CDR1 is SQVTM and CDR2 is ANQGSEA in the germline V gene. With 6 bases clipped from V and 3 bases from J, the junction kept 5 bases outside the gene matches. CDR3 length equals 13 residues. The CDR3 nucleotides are TGCAGCGTATCCCGGGGGGACTACAATGAGCAGTTCTTC. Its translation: CSVSRGDYNEQFF.

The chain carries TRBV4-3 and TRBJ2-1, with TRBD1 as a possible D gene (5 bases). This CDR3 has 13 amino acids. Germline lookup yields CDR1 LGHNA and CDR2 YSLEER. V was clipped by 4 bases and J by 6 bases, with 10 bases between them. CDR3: CASSPFQGNEQFF. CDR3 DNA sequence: TGCGCCAGCAGCCCCTTTCAGGGCAATGAGCAGTTCTTC.

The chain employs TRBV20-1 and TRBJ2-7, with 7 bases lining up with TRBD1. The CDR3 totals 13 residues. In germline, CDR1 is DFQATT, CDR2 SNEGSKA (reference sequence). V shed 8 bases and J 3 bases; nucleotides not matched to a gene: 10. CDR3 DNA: TGCAGTCGTAGGGACAGCATCCTCTACGAGCAGTACTTC. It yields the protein CSRRDSILYEQYF.

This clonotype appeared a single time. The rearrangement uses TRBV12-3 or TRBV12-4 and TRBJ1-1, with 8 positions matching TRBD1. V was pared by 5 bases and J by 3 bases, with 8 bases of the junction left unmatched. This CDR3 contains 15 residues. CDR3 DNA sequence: TGTGCCAGCAGTCAAGGACAGGGAACTTACACTGAAGCTTTCTTT. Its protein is CASSQGQGTYTEAFF.